This entry is about one T cell receptor (beta chain). Antigen specificity is unknown. Sequencing used immunoSEQ v3.0 at survey level. The repertoire was sequenced with immunoSEQ multiplex PCR; TCRdb's copy has only in-frame clones and lacks some. The table shows approximately 41,000 clones, with around 86% occurring only once. The study used samples holding about 1-10 million cryopreserved PBMC before DNA extraction. The data are from a study of long-term antiretroviral therapy in people with HIV. At the level of the study: By about a decade, the earliest samples predate the 2015 immediate-ART recommendation.

The CDR3 has 13 residues. The V end was cut by 3 bases, the J end by 3 bases, with 6 bases between. The germline CDR1 and CDR2 sequences are SGHVS and FNYEAQ. Study-wide points: Repertoire dominance by clones expanded before ART was seen at all time points.

The receptor's source is a man younger than 35 with HIV. The chain links TRBV7-6 to TRBJ1-5, with D unclear. The sequenced sample was unsorted PBMCs, obtained 1.5 years after starting antiretroviral therapy. CDR3 sequence (DNA): TGTGCCAGCAGCTTGTCGGACAATCAGCCCCAGCATTTT. Translating it yields CASSLSDNQPQHF.